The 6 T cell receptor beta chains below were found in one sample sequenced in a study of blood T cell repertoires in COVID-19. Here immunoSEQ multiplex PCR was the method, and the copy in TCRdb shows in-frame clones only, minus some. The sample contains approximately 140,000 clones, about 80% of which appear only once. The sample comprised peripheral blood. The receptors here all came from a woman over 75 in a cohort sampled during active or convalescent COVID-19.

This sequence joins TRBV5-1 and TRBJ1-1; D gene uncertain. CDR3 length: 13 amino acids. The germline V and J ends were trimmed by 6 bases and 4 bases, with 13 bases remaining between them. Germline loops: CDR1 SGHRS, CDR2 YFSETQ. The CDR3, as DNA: TGCGCCAGCACGAGACGGGGTGGCACTGAAGCTTTCTTT. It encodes CASTRRGGTEAFF.

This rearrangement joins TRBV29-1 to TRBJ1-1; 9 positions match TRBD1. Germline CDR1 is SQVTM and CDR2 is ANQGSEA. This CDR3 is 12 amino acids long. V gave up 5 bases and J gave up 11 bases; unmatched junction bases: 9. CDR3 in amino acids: CSVLTGGAGAFF. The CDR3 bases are TGCAGCGTTCTAACAGGGGGCGCAGGGGCTTTCTTT.

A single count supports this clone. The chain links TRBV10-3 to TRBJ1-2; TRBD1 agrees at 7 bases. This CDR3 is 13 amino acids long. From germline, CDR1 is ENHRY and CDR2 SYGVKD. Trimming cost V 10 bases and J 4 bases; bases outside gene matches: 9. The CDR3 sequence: CATREQGSYGYTF. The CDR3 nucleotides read TGTGCCACCAGAGAACAGGGGAGCTATGGCTACACCTTC.

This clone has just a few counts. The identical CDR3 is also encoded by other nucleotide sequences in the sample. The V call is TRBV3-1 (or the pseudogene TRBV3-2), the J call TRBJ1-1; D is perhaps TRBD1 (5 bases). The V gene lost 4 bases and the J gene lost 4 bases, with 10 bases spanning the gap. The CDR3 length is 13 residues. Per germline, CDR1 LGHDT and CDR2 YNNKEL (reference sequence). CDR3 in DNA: TGTGCCAGCAGCCTCACGGGGGTCACTGAAGCTTTCTTT. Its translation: CASSLTGVTEAFF.

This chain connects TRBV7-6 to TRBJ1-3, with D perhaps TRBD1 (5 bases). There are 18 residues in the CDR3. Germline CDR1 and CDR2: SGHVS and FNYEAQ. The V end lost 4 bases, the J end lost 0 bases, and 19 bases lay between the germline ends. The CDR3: CASSSKWYPGGSGNTIYF. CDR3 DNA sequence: TGTGCCAGCAGCTCAAAATGGTATCCCGGGGGCTCTGGAAACACCATATATTTT.

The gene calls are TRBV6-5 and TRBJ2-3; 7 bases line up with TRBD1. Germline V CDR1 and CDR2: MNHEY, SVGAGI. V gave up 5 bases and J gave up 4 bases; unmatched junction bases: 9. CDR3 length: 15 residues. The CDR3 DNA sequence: TGTGCCAGCAGTCACGGGCAGGGGGTGCCAGATACGCAGTATTTT. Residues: CASSHGQGVPDTQYF.